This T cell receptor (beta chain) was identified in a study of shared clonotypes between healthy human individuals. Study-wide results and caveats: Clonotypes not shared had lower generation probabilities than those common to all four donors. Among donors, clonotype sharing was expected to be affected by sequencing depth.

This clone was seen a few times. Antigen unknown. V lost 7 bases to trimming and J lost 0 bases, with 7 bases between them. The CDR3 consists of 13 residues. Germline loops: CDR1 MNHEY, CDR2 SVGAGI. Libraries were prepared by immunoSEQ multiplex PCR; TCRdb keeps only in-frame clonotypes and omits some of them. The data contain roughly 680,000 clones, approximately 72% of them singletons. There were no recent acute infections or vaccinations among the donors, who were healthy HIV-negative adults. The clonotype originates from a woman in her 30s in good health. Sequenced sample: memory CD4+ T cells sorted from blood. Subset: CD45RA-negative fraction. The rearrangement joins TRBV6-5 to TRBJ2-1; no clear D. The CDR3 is CASKVNSYNEQFF. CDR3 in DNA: TGTGCCAGCAAAGTTAACTCCTACAATGAGCAGTTCTTC.